This T cell receptor (beta chain) is from a study of identical twins. General study points: Out-of-frame alpha sequences common to twins exhibited an excess of low generation probability. Within monozygotic twins, out-of-frame TCR alpha sharing was underestimated by the models.

To note about this clonotype: Its antigen is not known.

Template switching added a universal primer binding site, and final cDNA carried unique molecular identifiers. TCRdb re-derived calls from the 5' RACE reads in MiXCR, one entry per CDR3 protein. The sample has about 700,000 distinct CDR3 sequences, less than 10% seen once. CDR1 is MNHEY and CDR2 is SMNVEV in the germline V gene (reference sequence). With V trimmed by 2 bases and J by 11 bases, 3 bases remained unmatched. The CDR3 extends over 12 amino acids. The same sample was also studied in work on yellow fever vaccine responses in identical twins.

Sequencing was done on a sample of PBMCs. The chain couples TRBV27 to TRBJ2-4; 7 nucleotides align to TRBD2. This TCR came from a woman between 18 and 29 years old in good health. This chain's CDR3 is CASSLLGGFQYF. In DNA form, the CDR3 reads TGTGCCAGCAGTTTACTGGGGGGGTTTCAGTACTTC.